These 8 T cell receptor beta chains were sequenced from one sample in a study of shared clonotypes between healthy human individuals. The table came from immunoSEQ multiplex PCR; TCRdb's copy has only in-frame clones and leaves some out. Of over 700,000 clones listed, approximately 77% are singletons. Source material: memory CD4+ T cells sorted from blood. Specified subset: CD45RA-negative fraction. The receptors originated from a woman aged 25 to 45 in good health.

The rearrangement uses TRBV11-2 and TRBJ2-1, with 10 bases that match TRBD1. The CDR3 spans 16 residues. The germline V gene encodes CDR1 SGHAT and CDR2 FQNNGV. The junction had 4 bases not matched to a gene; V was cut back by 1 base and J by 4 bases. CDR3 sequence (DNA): TGTGCCAGCAGCTTAGTCGCGGGACAGGGGTACAATGAGCAGTTCTTC. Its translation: CASSLVAGQGYNEQFF.

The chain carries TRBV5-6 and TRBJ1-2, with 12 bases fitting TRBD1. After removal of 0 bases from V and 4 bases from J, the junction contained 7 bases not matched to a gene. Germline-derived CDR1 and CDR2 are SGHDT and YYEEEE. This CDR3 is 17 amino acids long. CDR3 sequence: CASSLAGGQGAFYGYTF. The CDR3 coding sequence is TGTGCCAGCAGCTTGGCAGGGGGACAGGGGGCATTCTATGGCTACACCTTC.

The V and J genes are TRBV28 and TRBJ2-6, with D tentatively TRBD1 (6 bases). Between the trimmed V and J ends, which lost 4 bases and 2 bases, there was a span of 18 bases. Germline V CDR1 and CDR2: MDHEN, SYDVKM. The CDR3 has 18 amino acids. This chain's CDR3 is CASSSPARYRAGANVLTF. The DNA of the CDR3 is TGTGCCAGCAGTTCCCCCGCGAGATACAGGGCTGGGGCCAACGTCCTGACTTTC.

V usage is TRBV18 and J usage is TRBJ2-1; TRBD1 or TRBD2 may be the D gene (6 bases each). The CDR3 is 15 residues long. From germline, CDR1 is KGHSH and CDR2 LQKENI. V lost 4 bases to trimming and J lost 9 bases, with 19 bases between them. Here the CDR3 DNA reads TGTGCCAGCTCACAAAGGGGGACTCCCGCCAGTGAGCAGTTCTTC. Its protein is CASSQRGTPASEQFF.

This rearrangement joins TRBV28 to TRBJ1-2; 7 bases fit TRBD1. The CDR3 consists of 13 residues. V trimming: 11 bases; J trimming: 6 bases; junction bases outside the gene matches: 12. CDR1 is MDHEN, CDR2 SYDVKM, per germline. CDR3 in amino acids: CACLGQVVNGYTF. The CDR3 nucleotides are TGTGCCTGTTTAGGACAGGTCGTCAATGGCTACACCTTC.

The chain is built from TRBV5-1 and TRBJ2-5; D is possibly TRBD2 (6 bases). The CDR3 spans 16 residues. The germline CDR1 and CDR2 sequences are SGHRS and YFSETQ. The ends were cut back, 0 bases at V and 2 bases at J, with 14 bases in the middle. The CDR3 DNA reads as TGCGCCAGCAGCTTGGTCCCCAGCGGGCAGCAAGAGACCCAGTACTTC. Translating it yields CASSLVPSGQQETQYF.

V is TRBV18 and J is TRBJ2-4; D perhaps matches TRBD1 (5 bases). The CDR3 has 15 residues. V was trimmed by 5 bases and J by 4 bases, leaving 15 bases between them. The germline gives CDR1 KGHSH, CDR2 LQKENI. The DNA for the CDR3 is TGTGCCAGCTCAAAACCACTCAGGGAAAAAAACATTCAGTACTTC. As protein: CASSKPLREKNIQYF.

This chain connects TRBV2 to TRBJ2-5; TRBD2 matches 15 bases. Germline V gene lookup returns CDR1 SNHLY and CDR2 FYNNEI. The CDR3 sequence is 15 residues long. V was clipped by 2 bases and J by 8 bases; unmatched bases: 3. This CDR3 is CASSERTSGRDTQYF. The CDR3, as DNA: TGTGCCAGCAGTGAAAGGACTAGCGGGAGGGATACCCAGTACTTC.